The 15 T cell receptor beta chains presented below share a single source sample, sequenced in a study of Ad26.COV2.S vaccination and SARS-CoV-2 variants listed by TCRdb under 2021. The treatment or condition label here, explained by the study, means: about 20 received Ad26.COV2.S at low or high dose, single or two shots; roughly 5 received placebo; per-sample allocation not given. For vaccine and placebo recipients, the sequenced repertoires came from samples collected on day 63 after the first injection. Receptor libraries were prepared by the immunoSEQ multiplex PCR assay. Imported from immuneACCESS, the table was reduced by TCRdb to in-frame sequences with V and J called. These copies leave out some clones; in studies compared against another copy, an unresolved V gene accounts for under half, and the cause of the remainder is not known. Recorded for this sample are about 420,000 clones; roughly 90% of them occurred a single time. The ten largest account for less than 4% of the sample.

The source material was peripheral blood, sampled in a trial of Ad26.COV2.S vaccine versus placebo. All receptors derive from a person aged 18-65 years who received the Ad26.COV2.S COVID-19 vaccine or a placebo.

A single count supports this clone. The rearrangement links TRBV11-2 to TRBJ2-7; D perhaps matches TRBD2 (5 bases). Germline assignment: CDR1 SGHAT and CDR2 FQNNGV. V was cut by 1 base and J by 5 bases, with 6 bases left in between. CDR3 length: 12 residues. Here the CDR3 reads CASSLGGNEQYF. CDR3 coding DNA: TGTGCCAGCAGCTTAGGAGGGAACGAGCAGTACTTC.

A remark on this clone: Distinct nucleotide sequences in the sample also encode this CDR3. The gene calls are TRBV15 and TRBJ1-5, with TRBD1 identical over 7 bases. CDR3 size: 15 residues. CDR1 is LNHNV, CDR2 YYDKDF, per germline (reference sequence). The V and J ends lost 0 bases and 6 bases, in that order; junction bases with no gene match: 5. The CDR3 DNA is TGTGCCACCAGCAGAGATTTGACAGGGAGTCAGCCCCAGCATTTT. This encodes CATSRDLTGSQPQHF. The full variable domain, its missing parts supplied by reference TRBV15 and TRBJ1-5, is DAMVIQNPRYQVTQFGKPVTLSCSQTLNHNVMYWYQQKSSQAPKLLFHYYDKDFNNEADTPDNFQSRRPNTSFCFLDIRSPGLGDTAMYLCATSRDLTGSQPQHFGDGTRLSIL.

The chain employs TRBV12-3 or TRBV12-4 and TRBJ1-1; D remains ambiguous. Trimming took off 6 bases at V and 1 base at J, with 6 bases between the two ends. The CDR3 has 12 residues. CDR3 nucleotides: TGTGCCAGCAGACTCAGGAACACTGAAGCTTTCTTT. Translation: CASRLRNTEAFF.

This clone was seen a few times. The chain employs TRBV30 and TRBJ2-5; a weak D match, TRBD1 (5 bases). The CDR3 covers 15 residues. Germline V gene sequence: CDR1 GTSNPN, CDR2 SVGIG (reference sequence). Trimming took off 8 bases at V and 3 bases at J, with 22 bases between the two ends. CDR3 nucleotides: TGTGCCCGATCAGGCCGACAGCCCACCGAAGAGACCCAGTACTTC. As protein: CARSGRQPTEETQYF.

The J gene is TRBJ2-3, the V gene TRBV24-1; 8 bases map to TRBD1. Trimming took 3 bases from V and 11 from J; bases not matched to a gene: 6. CDR1 is KGHDR and CDR2 is SFDVKD in the germline V gene. The CDR3 is 13 amino acids. As DNA, the CDR3 is TGTGCCACCAGTGATATTACAGGGGGGAGGCAGTATTTT. It codes for CATSDITGGRQYF.

This clone was detected a few times. The V gene is TRBV12-3 or TRBV12-4, the J gene TRBJ1-2, with no clear D. CDR3 length: 13 amino acids. V lost 10 bases to trimming and J lost 3 bases, with 15 bases between them. CDR3 DNA sequence: TGTGCCATCCAACGGAGGAGACACTATGGCTACACCTTC. Its translation is CAIQRRRHYGYTF.

J is TRBJ2-1 and V is TRBV19; weak D call: TRBD1 (6 bases). Per the germline V gene, CDR1 is LNHDA and CDR2 is SQIVND (reference sequence). The CDR3 spans 15 residues. V lost 5 bases and J 2 bases, leaving 13 bases between the germline ends. CDR3 bases: TGTGCCAGTAGTCCGAGGGGGTCCACCTACAATGAGCAGTTCTTC. This codes for CASSPRGSTYNEQFF. The full variable domain, rest sourced from reference TRBV19 and TRBJ2-1, is DGGITQSPKYLFRKEGQNVTLSCEQNLNHDAMYWYRQDPGQGLRLIYYSQIVNDFQKGDIAEGYSVSREKKESFPLTVTSAQKNPTAFYLCASSPRGSTYNEQFFGPGTRLTVL.

This chain joins TRBV9 and TRBJ1-3, with a weak D call TRBD1 (6 bases). V was pared by 2 bases and J by 0 bases, with 12 bases between. CDR1 and CDR2 (germline): SGDLS, YYNGEE. The CDR3 has 16 residues. CDR3 in DNA: TGTGCCAGCAGCGTTTCAGGGGCCCTCTCTGGAAACACCATATATTTT. It is translated as CASSVSGALSGNTIYF.

V is TRBV9 and J is TRBJ1-3; D not resolved. This CDR3 has 14 amino acids. Trimming stripped 1 base from V and 0 bases from J, with 5 bases between. From germline, CDR1 is SGDLS and CDR2 YYNGEE. CDR3 region: CASSVMSSGNTIYF. In DNA, the CDR3 is TGTGCCAGCAGCGTAATGAGCTCTGGAAACACCATATATTTT.

V gene TRBV28 combines with J gene TRBJ2-7; no clear D. Germline CDR1 MDHEN, CDR2 SYDVKM. The CDR3 sequence is 14 residues long. Trimming shortened V by 5 bases and J by 4 bases, and 15 bases separated the two germline ends. Here the CDR3 reads CASSRGDLKYEQYF. DNA for the CDR3: TGTGCCAGCAGTCGAGGAGACTTGAAATACGAGCAGTACTTC.

The chain recombines TRBV2 with TRBJ2-7; a possible D gene is TRBD1 (5 bases). The V end lost 8 bases, the J end lost 7 bases, and 18 bases lay between the germline ends. CDR3 size: 13 residues. The germline CDR1 and CDR2 sequences are SNHLY and FYNNEI. This CDR3 reads CASGRVGQNEQYF. The CDR3 DNA sequence: TGTGCCAGCGGCAGGGTGGGTCAAAATGAGCAGTACTTC.

The V call is TRBV7-9, the J call TRBJ1-1; 8 bases are shared with TRBD1. V dropped 10 bases and J dropped 12; count of bases not matched to a gene: 19. Germline V gene sequence: CDR1 SEHNR, CDR2 FQNEAQ (reference sequence). This CDR3 contains 14 residues. The CDR3 here is CATPSPYRGGGSFF. CDR3 sequence (DNA): TGTGCCACCCCATCCCCTTACAGGGGGGGTGGCTCTTTCTTT.

The chain carries TRBV6-5 and TRBJ1-1; possibly TRBD1 for D (6 bases). Germline CDR1 is MNHEY and CDR2 is SVGAGI. CDR3 length: 14 amino acids. Trimming removed 6 bases from V and 0 bases from J, with 11 bases in between. CDR3 DNA: TGTGCCAGCAGACAGACAGGAATGAACACTGAAGCTTTCTTT. Its translation is CASRQTGMNTEAFF.

In its sample, this clone was seen a few times. The V gene is TRBV5-1, the J gene TRBJ2-7; TRBD1 matches at 8 bases. Germline-derived CDR1 and CDR2 are SGHRS and YFSETQ. J was trimmed by 3 bases and V by 7 bases; bases with no gene match: 12. CDR3 length: 15 residues. CDR3 protein: CASSDPLTGGYEQYF. In DNA, the CDR3 is TGCGCCAGCTCGGATCCTTTAACAGGGGGCTACGAGCAGTACTTC. Together with reference TRBV5-1 and TRBJ2-7, the CDR3 gives the full variable domain: KAGVTQTPRYLIKTRGQQVTLSCSPISGHRSVSWYQQTPGQGLQFLFEYFSETQRNKGNFPGRFSGRQFSNSRSEMNVSTLELGDSALYLCASSDPLTGGYEQYFGPGTRLTVT.

The V and J genes are TRBV1 and TRBJ2-7; no check of the table's D call, TRBD1, against the DNA was made. TRBV1 is a pseudogene locus. The CDR3 has 20 amino acids. In DNA, the CDR3 is TGCACCAGCAGCCAAGATCACCTTTCAACCGGGGACACCCTACCCTACGAGCAGTACTTC. This gives the protein CTSSQDHLSTGDTLPYEQYF.